Below, 16 T cell receptor beta chains from the same sample are listed, as sequenced in a study of T cells after yellow fever vaccination. In TCRdb, the 5' RACE reads were re-called with MiXCR into one record per CDR3 protein. Altogether 620,000 or so distinct CDR3 sequences are present, roughly 12% being singletons, with the ten largest covering 14% to 15%. The material sequenced was PBMCs, taken on the day of the yellow fever booster vaccination. The receptors derive from a man in his thirties or forties who received the YFV17D yellow fever vaccine.

A few counts support this clonotype. DNA for the CDR3: TGCAGTGCTAAGGGGAGCGGGAGGGCCACAGATACGCAGTATTTT. This gives the protein CSAKGSGRATDTQYF. V and J are TRBV20-1 and TRBJ2-3; 10 nucleotides match TRBD2. Germline V gives CDR1 DFQATT, CDR2 SNEGSKA (reference sequence). V shed 4 bases, J shed 2 bases, and the junction held 6 bases outside the gene matches. This CDR3 spans 15 amino acids.

In this sample, this clonotype turned up a few times. The rearrangement uses TRBV27 and TRBJ2-3; D unresolved. The V end was cut by 4 bases, the J end by 2 bases, with 13 bases between. Per germline, CDR1 MNHEY and CDR2 SMNVEV (reference sequence). CDR3 length: 15 amino acids. CDR3 bases: TGTGCCAGCAGTTCCCGGACGGAAAACACAGATACGCAGTATTTT. Its protein is CASSSRTENTDTQYF.

The J gene is TRBJ2-3, the V gene TRBV20-1, with 9 bases lining up with TRBD2. The CDR3 extends over 17 amino acids. J lost 5 bases, V lost 0 bases, and 12 bases had no gene match. CDR1 and CDR2 (germline): DFQATT, SNEGSKA (reference sequence). The CDR3 here is CSARDAHKREVVDTQYF. CDR3 in DNA: TGCAGTGCTAGAGATGCCCATAAGCGGGAGGTCGTAGATACGCAGTATTTT.

Only a few counts were recorded for this clonotype. The CDR3 nucleotides read TGTGCCAGCAGCTTAAGGGGACTAGCATCCTCTTCCCACAACAATGAGCAGTTCTTC. As protein: CASSLRGLASSSHNNEQFF. The rearrangement links TRBV7-3 to TRBJ2-1, with 9 bases identical to TRBD2. Trimming at V came to 1 base and at J to 5 bases, leaving 15 bases not matched to a gene. Per the germline V gene, CDR1 is SGHTA and CDR2 is FQGTGA. The CDR3 is 19 amino acids.

The genes are TRBV15 and TRBJ2-7, with unresolved D. This CDR3 comprises 17 residues. Germline assignment: CDR1 LNHNV and CDR2 YYDKDF (reference sequence). The ends were cut back, 0 bases at V and 2 bases at J, with 17 bases in the middle. In DNA, the CDR3 is TGTGCCACCAGCAGAGAAGGGATAGACACTCCCCCCTACGAGCAGTACTTC. Translation gives CATSREGIDTPPYEQYF.

This clonotype was seen a handful of times. This chain uses TRBV7-6 with TRBJ2-7, with D unclear. Trimming stripped 1 base from V and 5 bases from J, with 9 bases between. Per germline, CDR1 SGHVS and CDR2 FNYEAQ. The CDR3 is made up of 13 amino acids. The CDR3: CASSLGHSDEQYF. The CDR3 nucleotides are TGTGCCAGCAGCTTAGGACATTCGGACGAGCAGTACTTC. The variable domain in full, completed from reference TRBV7-6 and TRBJ2-7, reads GAGVSQSPRYKVTKRGQDVALRCDPISGHVSLYWYRQALGQGPEFLTYFNYEAQQDKSGLPNDRFSAERPEGSISTLTIQRTEQRDSAMYRCASSLGHSDEQYFGPGTRLTVT.

This clonotype turned up a few times. The chain links TRBV6-2 or TRBV6-3 to TRBJ1-2; no clear D gene. V shed 7 bases and J shed 3 bases, with 15 bases lying between them. CDR3 length: 14 residues. The germline CDR1 and CDR2 sequences are MNHEY and SVGEGT. As DNA, the CDR3 is TGTGCCAGCACCAAACAGAGGGCGGACTATGGCTACACCTTC. Residues: CASTKQRADYGYTF.

This clonotype showed up many times. The V call is TRBV20-1, the J call TRBJ2-2; D gene uncertain. Germline V gene sequence: CDR1 DFQATT, CDR2 SNEGSKA (reference sequence). V was clipped by 4 bases and J by 0 bases, with 9 bases between them. The CDR3 consists of 14 residues. The CDR3 loop reads CSAIRLTNTGELFF. The CDR3 DNA reads as TGCAGTGCTATCCGGCTCACGAACACCGGGGAGCTGTTTTTT.

This clonotype was detected ten times or more. The rearrangement links TRBV7-8 to TRBJ2-7, with a weak D call TRBD2 (6 bases). The CDR3 is 14 residues long. The V gene lost 5 bases and the J gene lost 1 base, with 12 bases spanning the gap. Germline V CDR1 and CDR2: SGHVS, FQNEAQ. The CDR3 coding sequence is TGTGCCAGCAGCGGGAGGACCTCATCCTACGAGCAGTACTTC. Its protein is CASSGRTSSYEQYF.

This chain links TRBV20-1 with TRBJ2-7; D not certain. CDR1 and CDR2 from the germline V gene are DFQATT and SNEGSKA (reference sequence). With 3 bases removed from V and 6 bases from J, the gap between germline ends came to 9 bases. This CDR3 is built from 11 residues. In nucleotides, the CDR3 is TGCAGTGCTAGTAACCTGCTCGAGCAGTACTTC. Residues: CSASNLLEQYF.

V gene TRBV19 combines with J gene TRBJ2-4, with 7 nucleotides matching TRBD2. Germline CDR1 LNHDA, CDR2 SQIVND (reference sequence). The V and J ends lost 3 bases and 6 bases, in that order; junction bases with no gene match: 8. This CDR3 region has 15 residues. The chain's CDR3 is CASSITAGAGNIQYF. CDR3 sequence (DNA): TGTGCCAGTAGTATTACGGCGGGAGCGGGAAACATTCAGTACTTC. Supplemented by reference TRBV19 and TRBJ2-4, the full variable domain reads DGGITQSPKYLFRKEGQNVTLSCEQNLNHDAMYWYRQDPGQGLRLIYYSQIVNDFQKGDIAEGYSVSREKKESFPLTVTSAQKNPTAFYLCASSITAGAGNIQYFGAGTRLSVL.

The J gene is TRBJ2-3, the V gene TRBV20-1; no firm D call. This CDR3 spans 16 amino acids. Germline V lookup: CDR1 DFQATT, CDR2 SNEGSKA (reference sequence). CDR3 nucleotides: TGCAGCCCGACCCCCGGGCAGACAAGTCGCACAGATACGCAGTATTTT. As protein: CSPTPGQTSRTDTQYF.

This CDR3 is CASSASGPKNTGELFF. Written as DNA, the CDR3 is TGTGCCAGCAGTGCCTCGGGGCCTAAGAACACCGGGGAGCTGTTTTTT. The rearrangement joins TRBV3-1 to TRBJ2-2, with D tentatively TRBD1 or TRBD2 (5 bases each). The V gene lost 6 bases and the J gene lost 1 base, with 15 bases spanning the gap. The CDR3 extends over 16 amino acids. Per the germline V gene, CDR1 is LGHDT and CDR2 is YNNKEL (reference sequence).

This clonotype was counted a few times. The J gene is TRBJ2-4, the V gene TRBV20-1, with D unclear. The V and J ends lost 7 bases and 3 bases respectively, with 10 bases between them. The CDR3 runs 12 residues. CDR1 and CDR2 (germline): DFQATT, SNEGSKA (reference sequence). The CDR3 spells CSGQDYKNIQYF. The CDR3 DNA sequence: TGCAGTGGGCAGGATTACAAAAACATTCAGTACTTC.

This rearrangement joins TRBV6-1 to TRBJ2-1; 8 bases are a match to TRBD1. J lost 6 bases, V lost 5 bases, and 9 bases had no gene match. This CDR3 spans 15 amino acids. In germline, CDR1 is MNHNS, CDR2 SASEGT. The DNA of the CDR3 is TGTGCCAGCAGTCCGCTCGGGACAGGTCCCAATGAGCAGTTCTTC. It encodes CASSPLGTGPNEQFF.

V and J are TRBV14 and TRBJ2-7, with D perhaps matching TRBD2 (6 bases). V lost 5 bases to trimming and J lost 6 bases, with 20 bases between them. The CDR3 totals 15 residues. Germline V gives CDR1 SGHDN, CDR2 FVKESK. CDR3 nucleotide sequence: TGTGCCAGCAGCGCCCCCCCCCTCGGGAGCGGCGAGCAGTACTTC. Its translation is CASSAPPLGSGEQYF. The full variable domain, with the rest looked up from reference TRBV14 and TRBJ2-7, is EAGVTQFPSHSVIEKGQTVTLRCDPISGHDNLYWYRRVMGKEIKFLLHFVKESKQDESGMPNNRFLAERTGGTYSTLKVQPAELEDSGVYFCASSAPPLGSGEQYFGPGTRLTVT.